This T cell receptor (beta chain) stems from a study of blood T cell repertoires in COVID-19. Study overall: The United States, Italy and Spain were the sources of the acute and convalescent COVID-19 samples. Sources were T cells, B-cell-depleted T cells, or PBMCs; the material itself was cDNA or gDNA.

Authors' methods: The authors estimated nucleated cell counts from reference gene primer amplification. Some clones are missing from TCRdb's copy, which holds only in-frame ones; the method was immunoSEQ multiplex PCR. Clonal size and the V and J genes are those of that table, whereas D and trimming came from the DNA. This table has some 77,000 clones, 75% to 85% appearing once. The germline CDR1 and CDR2 sequences are MGHDK and SYGVNS. The CDR3 is 14 amino acids. V was pared by 4 bases and J by 0 bases, with 10 bases between. This clonotype was sampled from a woman in her 70s with acute or convalescent COVID-19. The V and J genes are TRBV25-1 and TRBJ2-7, with TRBD1 as a possible D gene (5 bases). Material for sequencing was peripheral blood. The CDR3 nucleotides read TGTGCCAGCAGTGGAACAGGATCCTCCTACGAGCAGTACTTC. The encoded protein is CASSGTGSSYEQYF.